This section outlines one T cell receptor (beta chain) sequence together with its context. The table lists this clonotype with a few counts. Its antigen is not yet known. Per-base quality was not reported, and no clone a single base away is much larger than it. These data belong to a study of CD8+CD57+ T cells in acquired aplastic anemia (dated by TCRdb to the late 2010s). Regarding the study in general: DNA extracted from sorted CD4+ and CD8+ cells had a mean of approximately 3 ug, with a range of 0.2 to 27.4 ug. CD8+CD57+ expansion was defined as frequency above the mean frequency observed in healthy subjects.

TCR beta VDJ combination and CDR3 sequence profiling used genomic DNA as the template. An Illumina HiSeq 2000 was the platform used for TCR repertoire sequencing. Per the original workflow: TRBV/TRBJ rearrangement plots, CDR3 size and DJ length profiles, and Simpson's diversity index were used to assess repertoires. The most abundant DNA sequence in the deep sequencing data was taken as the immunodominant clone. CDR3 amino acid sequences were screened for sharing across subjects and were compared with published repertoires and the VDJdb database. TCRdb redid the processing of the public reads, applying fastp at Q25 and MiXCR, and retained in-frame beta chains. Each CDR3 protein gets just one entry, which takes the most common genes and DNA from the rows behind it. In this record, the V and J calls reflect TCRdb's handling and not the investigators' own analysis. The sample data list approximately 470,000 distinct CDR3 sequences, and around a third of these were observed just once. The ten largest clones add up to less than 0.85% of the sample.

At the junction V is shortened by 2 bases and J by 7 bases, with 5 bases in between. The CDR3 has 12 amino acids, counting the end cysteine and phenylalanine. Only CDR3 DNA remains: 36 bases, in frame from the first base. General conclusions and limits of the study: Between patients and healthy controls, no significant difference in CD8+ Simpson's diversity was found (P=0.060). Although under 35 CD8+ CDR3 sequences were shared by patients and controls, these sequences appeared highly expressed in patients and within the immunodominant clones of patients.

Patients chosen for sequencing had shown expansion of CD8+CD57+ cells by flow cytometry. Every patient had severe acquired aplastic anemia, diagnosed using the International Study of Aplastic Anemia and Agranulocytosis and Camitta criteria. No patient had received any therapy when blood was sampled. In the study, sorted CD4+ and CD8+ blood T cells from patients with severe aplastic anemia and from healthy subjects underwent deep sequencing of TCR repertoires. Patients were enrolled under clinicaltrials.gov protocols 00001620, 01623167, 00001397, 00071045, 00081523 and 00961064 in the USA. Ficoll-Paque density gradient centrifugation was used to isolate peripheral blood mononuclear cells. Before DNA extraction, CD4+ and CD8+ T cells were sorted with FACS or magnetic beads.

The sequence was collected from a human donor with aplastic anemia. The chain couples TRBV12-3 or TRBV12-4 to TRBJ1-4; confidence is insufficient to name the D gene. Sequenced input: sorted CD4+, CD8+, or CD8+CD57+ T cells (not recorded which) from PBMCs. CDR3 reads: CASSLPGEKLFF. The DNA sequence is TGTGCCAGCAGTTTACCCGGTGAAAAACTGTTTTTT.